The 32 T cell receptor beta chains presented below share a single source sample, sequenced in a study of OX40 agonist ivuxolimab in advanced cancers. The method was immunoSEQ multiplex PCR; TCRdb's version includes in-frame clones alone and lacks a portion of them. The sample gives 45,000 to 70,000 clones, 88% of which show up once; roughly 7% is in the top ten. The starting material was CD4+ or CD8+ T cells sorted from blood, obtained in a trial of the OX40 agonist ivuxolimab. Receptors were obtained from an adult with an advanced solid tumor such as melanoma, head and neck, liver or kidney cancer.

This CDR3 reads CASSVTQGATQYF. As DNA, the CDR3 is TGTGCCAGCAGCGTCACTCAGGGAGCAACCCAGTACTTC. This chain uses TRBV9 with TRBJ2-5; tentatively, D is TRBD1 or TRBD2 (5 bases each). Trimming removed 2 bases at V and 8 bases at J, with 13 bases between. CDR1 and CDR2 (germline): SGDLS, YYNGEE. This CDR3 is 13 amino acids long.

This clone was found once. The chain couples TRBV29-1 to TRBJ2-3; D gene uncertain. The CDR3 runs 13 residues. The V and J ends lost 4 bases and 0 bases respectively, with 8 bases between them. Germline V gene sequence: CDR1 SQVTM, CDR2 ANQGSEA. CDR3 region: CSVGQASTDTQYF. Here the CDR3 DNA reads TGCAGCGTTGGCCAGGCCAGCACAGATACGCAGTATTTT.

The V call is TRBV2, the J call TRBJ2-7; D not certain. The CDR3 totals 14 residues. Trimming took 0 bases from V and 0 from J, leaving 6 bases between them. Germline V CDR1 and CDR2: SNHLY, FYNNEI. CDR3 loop: CASSEAPISYEQYF. The CDR3 nucleotides are TGTGCCAGCAGTGAAGCGCCTATCTCCTACGAGCAGTACTTC.

The chain joins TRBV2 to TRBJ2-2; D perhaps matches TRBD2 (6 bases). The CDR3 has 15 residues. Trimming took 4 bases from V and 4 from J, leaving 13 bases between them. Germline values: CDR1 SNHLY, CDR2 FYNNEI. The CDR3 bases are TGTGCCAGCAGTGTTGGGGGGAGAAGCACCGGGGAGCTGTTTTTT. It translates to CASSVGGRSTGELFF.

This clone was counted between two and nine times. This chain connects TRBV5-6 to TRBJ2-1; D is possibly TRBD2 (6 bases). The germline V gene encodes CDR1 SGHDT and CDR2 YYEEEE. CDR3 length equals 16 residues. V lost 1 base and J lost 9, with 20 bases in between. The CDR3 DNA reads TGTGCCAGCAGCTTGTCCGGGACTCGACAAAGGAGTGAGCAGTTCTTC. The encoded protein is CASSLSGTRQRSEQFF.

The chain couples TRBV7-9 to TRBJ1-1; no firm D call. Germline V gives CDR1 SEHNR, CDR2 FQNEAQ (reference sequence). The CDR3 runs to 14 residues. V lost 1 base to trimming and J lost 6 bases, with 12 bases between them. The CDR3, as DNA: TGTGCCAGCAGCTTAGAACCCCGGGAGGCTGAAGCTTTCTTT. Translation gives CASSLEPREAEAFF. The full variable domain, with the rest looked up from reference TRBV7-9 and TRBJ1-1, is DTGVSQNPRHKITKRGQNVTFRCDPISEHNRLYWYRQTLGQGPEFLTYFQNEAQLEKSRLLSDRFSAERPKGSFSTLEIQRTEQGDSAMYLCASSLEPREAEAFFGQGTRLTVV.

The rearrangement links TRBV5-6 to TRBJ1-3, with 7 positions matching TRBD1. With V trimmed by 7 bases and J by 2 bases, 18 bases remained unmatched. The CDR3 runs 18 residues. The germline CDR1 and CDR2 sequences are SGHDT and YYEEEE. In DNA, the CDR3 is TGTGCCAGCCTGTACCTTTCTCCGGGACAGAGGACTGGAAACACCATATATTTT. This sequence encodes CASLYLSPGQRTGNTIYF.

The chain joins TRBV18 to TRBJ1-2, with D possibly being TRBD1 (5 bases). Looked up from germline, CDR1 is KGHSH and CDR2 is LQKENI. The ends were cut back, 2 bases at V and 4 bases at J, with 14 bases in the middle. The CDR3 sequence is 15 residues long. The CDR3 nucleotides read TGTGCCAGCTCACCATTGGCACAGGTGGTCTATGGCTACACCTTC. Translated: CASSPLAQVVYGYTF.

V and J are TRBV10-3 and TRBJ2-1, with D tentatively TRBD2 (6 bases). V was trimmed by 5 bases and J by 9 bases, leaving 8 bases between them. CDR1 ENHRY and CDR2 SYGVKD come from the germline V gene. The CDR3 has 11 amino acids. The CDR3 DNA reads as TGTGCCATCAGTAACGGGGGTGAGCAGTTCTTC. This gives the protein CAISNGGEQFF.

The chain links TRBV5-1 to TRBJ2-1; D perhaps matches TRBD1 (5 bases). Germline CDR1 SGHRS, CDR2 YFSETQ. Trimming took off 1 base at V and 4 bases at J, with 12 bases between the two ends. The CDR3 covers 15 residues. The CDR3 spells CASSLQGPAYNEQFF. The CDR3 nucleotides read TGCGCCAGCAGCTTGCAGGGTCCCGCGTACAATGAGCAGTTCTTC.

Concerning this clone itself: At one boundary the junction diverges from the germline segment, which might be a read error. The J gene is TRBJ2-3, the V gene TRBV19; 14 bases match TRBD2. The CDR3 runs to 16 residues. Germline CDR1 is LNHDA and CDR2 is SQIVND (reference sequence). The CDR3, as DNA: TGTGCCAGTAAATCCGGGACTAGCGGGAGCACAGATACCCAGTATTTT. Encoded protein: CASKSGTSGSTDTQYF.

The chain couples TRBV5-1 to TRBJ2-7; possibly TRBD2 for D (6 bases). There are 15 residues in the CDR3. With 4 bases removed from V and 6 bases from J, the gap between germline ends came to 20 bases. Germline CDR1 is SGHRS and CDR2 is YFSETQ. CDR3: CASSRLGDGAGEQYF. The CDR3 bases are TGCGCCAGCAGCCGACTAGGGGATGGGGCGGGCGAGCAGTACTTC. Full variable domain (outside the CDR3, taken from reference TRBV5-1 and TRBJ2-7): KAGVTQTPRYLIKTRGQQVTLSCSPISGHRSVSWYQQTPGQGLQFLFEYFSETQRNKGNFPGRFSGRQFSNSRSEMNVSTLELGDSALYLCASSRLGDGAGEQYFGPGTRLTVT.

V is TRBV5-1 and J is TRBJ2-7, with D uncertain. The CDR3 consists of 11 residues. The V end was cut by 5 bases, the J end by 5 bases, with 8 bases between. Germline values: CDR1 SGHRS, CDR2 YFSETQ. The CDR3 is CASRTGNEQYF. For the CDR3, the DNA is TGCGCCAGCAGAACCGGTAACGAGCAGTACTTC.

The chain employs TRBV5-1 and TRBJ1-2; 8 nucleotides agree with TRBD1. The ends lost 4 bases at V and 4 bases at J; junction bases unmatched: 6. Germline V gene sequence: CDR1 SGHRS, CDR2 YFSETQ. This CDR3 contains 14 residues. This CDR3 reads CASSGTGQGYGYTF. Here the CDR3 DNA reads TGCGCCAGCAGCGGGACAGGACAGGGCTATGGCTACACCTTC.

V gene TRBV6-5 combines with J gene TRBJ2-7; tentative D call: TRBD2 (5 bases). Germline loops: CDR1 MNHEY, CDR2 SVGAGI. V lost 0 bases and J 6 bases, leaving 15 bases between the germline ends. The CDR3 runs 15 residues. The CDR3 sequence: CASSYSREFGLEQYF. Written as DNA, the CDR3 is TGTGCCAGCAGTTACTCGAGGGAGTTCGGGCTCGAGCAGTACTTC.

The rearrangement uses TRBV6-1 and TRBJ1-6, with 8 bases identical to TRBD1. The germline V gene encodes CDR1 MNHNS and CDR2 SASEGT. J gave up 3 bases and V 6 bases, and 1 base lay outside the gene matches. The CDR3 runs to 14 residues. CDR3 DNA: TGTGCCAGCAGAGGACAGGGCTATAATTCACCCCTCCACTTT. Translation gives CASRGQGYNSPLHF.

The chain joins TRBV28 to TRBJ1-5; no firm D call. The CDR3 spans 14 residues. Germline V gene lookup returns CDR1 MDHEN and CDR2 SYDVKM. Trimming pared 7 bases from V and 6 bases from J, leaving 16 bases between. CDR3 sequence reads: CASNKTPGTQPQHF. CDR3 nucleotide sequence: TGTGCCAGCAACAAAACCCCGGGTACTCAGCCCCAGCATTTT.

This chain's CDR3 is CSARDRHEAFF. CDR3 sequence (DNA): TGCAGTGCTAGAGATCGACATGAAGCTTTCTTT. V gene TRBV20-1 combines with J gene TRBJ1-1; D remains unclear. The germline V gene encodes CDR1 DFQATT and CDR2 SNEGSKA (reference sequence). The V gene lost 0 bases and the J gene lost 7 bases, with 6 bases spanning the gap. CDR3 length equals 11 residues.

The chain carries TRBV5-1 and TRBJ1-4; maybe TRBD1 (5 bases). Germline assignment: CDR1 SGHRS and CDR2 YFSETQ. V was cut by 6 bases and J by 4 bases, with 10 bases left in between. The length of the CDR3 is 13 residues. The CDR3 DNA follows: TGCGCCAGCAAAGGTCAGGGTAATGAAAAACTGTTTTTT. Amino acids: CASKGQGNEKLFF.

The rearrangement uses TRBV6-1 and TRBJ1-3; TRBD1 matches at 7 bases. The CDR3 runs to 14 residues. V was clipped by 3 bases and J by 4 bases; unmatched bases: 3. Germline CDR1 MNHNS, CDR2 SASEGT. DNA for the CDR3: TGTGCCAGCAGTGACCGGGACAGCGGAAACACCATATATTTT. Its translation is CASSDRDSGNTIYF.

The J gene is TRBJ2-7, the V gene TRBV6-1; D possibly corresponds to TRBD1 (6 bases). Germline CDR1 is MNHNS and CDR2 is SASEGT. CDR3 length: 12 residues. V lost 6 bases and J 2 bases, leaving 8 bases between the germline ends. The CDR3 is CASRTGAYEQYF. The CDR3 DNA follows: TGTGCCAGCAGGACAGGTGCCTACGAGCAGTACTTC.

This chain joins TRBV6-5 and TRBJ1-3; D remains unclear. The CDR3 covers 15 residues. Germline loops: CDR1 MNHEY, CDR2 SVGAGI. The germline V and J ends were trimmed by 0 bases and 2 bases, with 8 bases remaining between them. The DNA of the CDR3 is TGTGCCAGCAGTTACTCGGCTACAGCTGGAAACACCATATATTTT. Its protein product is CASSYSATAGNTIYF.

The CDR3 nucleotides are TGTGCCAGCAGCCATAGCGGGAGGACCCAAGAGACCCAGTACTTC. This codes for CASSHSGRTQETQYF. The rearrangement joins TRBV5-4 to TRBJ2-5, with 10 bases identical to TRBD2. This CDR3 region has 15 residues. The V gene's germline CDR1 is SGHNT and CDR2 YYREEE (reference sequence). J lost 1 base, V lost 4 bases, and 4 bases had no gene match.

This rearrangement joins TRBV10-3 to TRBJ2-3; 8 bases are shared with TRBD1. The CDR3 has 16 amino acids. CDR1 is ENHRY, CDR2 SYGVKD, per germline. V gave up 0 bases and J gave up 0 bases; unmatched junction bases: 2. The CDR3: CAISESTGGSTDTQYF. The CDR3 DNA reads as TGTGCCATCAGTGAGTCTACAGGGGGTAGCACAGATACGCAGTATTTT.

The gene calls are TRBV5-1 and TRBJ1-5; 7 bases agree with TRBD1. With V trimmed by 4 bases and J by 9 bases, 7 bases remained unmatched. CDR3 length: 13 amino acids. CDR1 SGHRS and CDR2 YFSETQ come from the germline V gene. The CDR3 DNA reads as TGCGCCAGCAGCGAGGTGACAGGGCGGCCCCAGCATTTT. This translates into CASSEVTGRPQHF. Full variable domain (missing parts from reference TRBV5-1 and TRBJ1-5): KAGVTQTPRYLIKTRGQQVTLSCSPISGHRSVSWYQQTPGQGLQFLFEYFSETQRNKGNFPGRFSGRQFSNSRSEMNVSTLELGDSALYLCASSEVTGRPQHFGDGTRLSIL.

The rearrangement uses TRBV11-2 and TRBJ1-1; D call uncertain. The CDR3 spans 14 residues. In germline, CDR1 is SGHAT, CDR2 FQNNGV. Between the trimmed V and J ends, which lost 1 base and 0 bases, there was a span of 6 bases. This CDR3 reads CASSLGGVNTEAFF. The CDR3 region has the DNA TGTGCCAGCAGCTTAGGTGGGGTGAACACTGAAGCTTTCTTT.

The CDR3 region is CASSDTIMGRALVLTF. The CDR3 region has the DNA TGTGCCAGCAGCGATACCATAATGGGACGGGCCCTCGTCCTGACTTTC. This chain links TRBV2 with TRBJ2-6; tentatively, D is TRBD1 or TRBD2 (5 bases each). Per the germline V gene, CDR1 is SNHLY and CDR2 is FYNNEI. Between the trimmed V and J ends, which lost 6 bases and 12 bases, there was a span of 24 bases. CDR3 length equals 16 residues.

The chain employs TRBV19 and TRBJ2-6, with no clear D. The V and J ends lost 6 bases and 0 bases respectively, with 9 bases between them. Germline assignment: CDR1 LNHDA and CDR2 SQIVND (reference sequence). The CDR3 extends over 15 amino acids. The CDR3 protein is CASSKQPSGANVLTF. The CDR3 DNA sequence: TGTGCCAGTAGCAAACAACCCTCTGGGGCCAACGTCCTGACTTTC.

This chain joins TRBV7-9 and TRBJ1-3, with D unresolved. Trimming cost V 1 base and J 5 bases, with 6 bases left between them. Germline assignment: CDR1 SEHNR and CDR2 FQNEAQ (reference sequence). This CDR3 is built from 13 residues. This CDR3 reads CASSLDDRNTIYF. In DNA form, the CDR3 reads TGTGCCAGCAGCTTAGATGACCGAAACACCATATATTTT.

In DNA, the CDR3 is TGCGCCAGCAGCGCTAGCGGGAGGGCCGGCAATGAGCAGTTCTTC. It specifies CASSASGRAGNEQFF. The V call is TRBV5-1, the J call TRBJ2-1; TRBD2 aligns across 12 bases. The CDR3 is 15 residues long. Trimming removed 4 bases from V and 6 bases from J; junction bases left unmatched: 5. CDR1 and CDR2 (germline): SGHRS, YFSETQ.

The V and J genes are TRBV29-1 and TRBJ1-1; 9 bases agree with TRBD1. In germline, CDR1 is SQVTM, CDR2 ANQGSEA. The CDR3 has 13 amino acids. Trimming cost V 6 bases and J 2 bases; bases outside gene matches: 4. CDR3 protein: CSVSTGGNTEAFF. CDR3 nucleotide sequence: TGCAGCGTCTCGACAGGGGGAAACACTGAAGCTTTCTTT.

This chain links TRBV5-4 with TRBJ2-3, with D perhaps TRBD2 (7 bases). This CDR3 is 13 amino acids long. V was pared by 7 bases and J by 4 bases, with 13 bases between. Germline CDR1 is SGHNT and CDR2 is YYREEE (reference sequence). CDR3 in DNA: TGTGCCAGCGGGAGGGGGGGCGCAGATACGCAGTATTTT. Protein: CASGRGGADTQYF.